The 21 T cell receptor beta chains below all came from one sample that was sequenced in a study of cytomegalovirus exposure and HLA in healthy donors. The study ran its PCR with 60 Vbeta and 13 Jbeta primers. Sequencing was performed with immunoSEQ multiplex PCR; in TCRdb, only in-frame clones are kept and a portion is missing. This table holds 150,000 to 200,000 clones. Sequencing was done on a sample of PBMCs. Receptors originate from a man aged 25 to 40 in good health and CMV-seronegative.

The genes are TRBV10-3 and TRBJ2-7, with D tentatively TRBD1 (5 bases). Germline V gene lookup returns CDR1 ENHRY and CDR2 SYGVKD. Trimming removed 3 bases at V and 0 bases at J, with 6 bases between. The CDR3 runs to 13 residues. In nucleotides, the CDR3 is TGTGCCATCAGTGACAGGGTCTCCTACGAGCAGTACTTC. Translated, it gives CAISDRVSYEQYF.

The CDR3 loop reads CASKSGTGSRETQYF. Written as DNA, the CDR3 is TGTGCCAGTAAATCCGGGACAGGGTCCCGGGAGACCCAGTACTTC. The genes are TRBV19 and TRBJ2-5, with 9 bases matching TRBD1. Germline V gene sequence: CDR1 LNHDA, CDR2 SQIVND (reference sequence). This CDR3 contains 15 residues. The V segment lost 7 bases and the J segment 5 bases; nucleotides outside the gene matches: 11.

The chain links TRBV13 to TRBJ2-7; 7 bases are shared with TRBD1. With V trimmed by 0 bases and J by 5 bases, 7 bases remained unmatched. Germline CDR1 is PRHDT and CDR2 is FYEKMQ (reference sequence). The CDR3 totals 15 residues. This chain's CDR3 is CASSLGVGQGDEQYF. CDR3 in DNA: TGTGCCAGCAGCTTAGGGGTGGGGCAGGGGGACGAGCAGTACTTC.

The chain joins TRBV5-4 to TRBJ1-4, with 12 bases matching TRBD1. CDR3 size: 17 residues. V gave up 4 bases and J gave up 6 bases; unmatched junction bases: 10. Germline assignment: CDR1 SGHNT and CDR2 YYREEE (reference sequence). CDR3 residues: CASSHRGTGGGHEKLFF. CDR3 in DNA: TGTGCCAGCAGCCACAGAGGGACAGGGGGCGGGCATGAAAAACTGTTTTTT.

The CDR3, as DNA: TGTGCCAGCAGCCCCGGCGATGGACAGGGAAATGGTAATCAGCCCCAGCATTTT. Protein sequence: CASSPGDGQGNGNQPQHF. The gene calls are TRBV7-9 and TRBJ1-5, with 8 bases identical to TRBD1. The V gene end was trimmed by 5 bases and the J gene end by 4 bases; junction bases not matched to a gene: 16. Germline CDR1 SEHNR, CDR2 FQNEAQ (reference sequence). The CDR3 runs to 18 residues.

Details on this clone: A read error is likely, as this CDR3 ends without the conserved phenylalanine or tryptophan. The chain uses TRBV27 and TRBJ2-7; D is perhaps TRBD2 (5 bases). V lost 11 bases, J lost 0 bases, and 14 bases lay in between. CDR1 is MNHEY and CDR2 is SMNVEV in the germline V gene (reference sequence). The CDR3 has 13 amino acids. In DNA form, the CDR3 reads TGTGCCTCATCGCGGGCCTACTCCTACGAGCAGTACCTC. Translation: CASSRAYSYEQYL.

The chain carries TRBV5-6 and TRBJ1-4; 9 bases match TRBD1. The ends lost 5 bases at V and 5 bases at J; junction bases unmatched: 1. The CDR3 length is 13 residues. The germline gives CDR1 SGHDT, CDR2 YYEEEE. This CDR3 reads CASRTGGNEKLFF. In DNA, the CDR3 is TGTGCCAGCAGGACAGGGGGAAATGAAAAACTGTTTTTT.

The rearrangement joins TRBV14 to TRBJ1-2; D is uncertain. The CDR3 is made up of 14 amino acids. Trimming took 4 bases from V and 4 from J, leaving 13 bases between them. Germline V CDR1 and CDR2: SGHDN, FVKESK. CDR3 coding DNA: TGTGCCAGCAGCCCCCTGGAGAGGGCCTATGGCTACACCTTC. Translating it yields CASSPLERAYGYTF.

V and J are TRBV10-1 and TRBJ2-7; D might be TRBD1 (5 bases). This CDR3 is 15 amino acids long. The V end was cut by 0 bases, the J end by 8 bases, with 17 bases between. Germline V gene lookup returns CDR1 WNHNN and CDR2 SYGVQD (reference sequence). CDR3: CASSESFSGLAQQYF. In nucleotides, the CDR3 is TGCGCCAGCAGTGAGTCGTTTTCAGGGCTCGCACAGCAGTACTTC.

This chain uses TRBV28 with TRBJ1-1; 7 bases agree with TRBD1. V shed 6 bases, J shed 2 bases, and the junction held 3 bases outside the gene matches. This CDR3 has 13 amino acids. Germline loops: CDR1 MDHEN, CDR2 SYDVKM. The CDR3 DNA reads as TGTGCCAGCAGCCAGGGGGGTAACACTGAAGCTTTCTTT. Translating it yields CASSQGGNTEAFF.

The chain carries TRBV19 and TRBJ1-2; D may be TRBD1 (6 bases). The ends were cut back, 3 bases at V and 4 bases at J, with 18 bases in the middle. Germline lookup yields CDR1 LNHDA and CDR2 SQIVND (reference sequence). This CDR3 is 16 amino acids long. The DNA of the CDR3 is TGTGCCAGTAGTATGTGGGGGCCTCAAAACCTCTATGGCTACACCTTC. Its protein is CASSMWGPQNLYGYTF.

The genes are TRBV7-2 and TRBJ1-2; D remains ambiguous. CDR1 and CDR2 (germline): SGHTA, FQGNSA. This CDR3 has 13 amino acids. The V gene lost 0 bases and the J gene lost 6 bases, with 8 bases spanning the gap. The DNA of the CDR3 is TGTGCCAGCAGCTTAGCGCCGGGTAATGGCTACACCTTC. It encodes CASSLAPGNGYTF.

The chain couples TRBV2 to TRBJ2-7, with 10 bases fitting TRBD2. CDR3 length: 15 residues. CDR1 and CDR2 (germline): SNHLY, FYNNEI. The V gene end was trimmed by 5 bases and the J gene end by 9 bases; junction bases not matched to a gene: 13. CDR3 protein: CASSIRSSGGTRQYF. CDR3 nucleotide sequence: TGTGCCAGCAGTATTCGGAGTAGCGGGGGGACGCGGCAGTACTTC.

V usage is TRBV4-1 and J usage is TRBJ2-7; possibly TRBD1 for D (5 bases). The CDR3 runs 16 residues. Between the trimmed V and J ends, which lost 4 bases and 6 bases, there was a span of 22 bases. Germline CDR1 and CDR2: MGHRA and YSYEKL. CDR3 protein: CASSLTQTDRFGEQYF. CDR3 coding DNA: TGCGCCAGCAGCCTCACCCAGACAGACCGATTTGGCGAGCAGTACTTC.

The V call is TRBV11-3, the J call TRBJ2-7; 7 bases agree with TRBD1. Germline CDR1 SGHNT, CDR2 YENEEA. Trimming removed 6 bases from V and 7 bases from J; junction bases left unmatched: 12. The CDR3 contains 14 residues. The CDR3, as DNA: TGTGCCAGCAGAGCGGCAGGGGGTACAGGGGAGCAGTACTTC. Its protein product is CASRAAGGTGEQYF. Full variable domain (remainder filled in from reference TRBV11-3 and TRBJ2-7): EAGVVQSPRYKIIEKKQPVAFWCNPISGHNTLYWYLQNLGQGPELLIRYENEEAVDDSQLPKDRFSAERLKGVDSTLKIQPAELGDSAVYLCASRAAGGTGEQYFGPGTRLTVT.

The rearrangement uses TRBV13 and TRBJ2-7, with 7 nucleotides matching TRBD1. The V gene end was trimmed by 6 bases and the J gene end by 0 bases; junction bases not matched to a gene: 8. The CDR3 is 15 residues long. Germline values: CDR1 PRHDT, CDR2 FYEKMQ (reference sequence). For the CDR3, the DNA is TGTGCCAGCAGGTCCGGGACAGATAGCTCCTACGAGCAGTACTTC. This encodes CASRSGTDSSYEQYF.

This chain joins TRBV11-3 and TRBJ2-5; D remains ambiguous. The better agreement between TRBJ2-7 and the DNA end casts doubt on the J call. CDR1 and CDR2 from the germline V gene are SGHNT and YENEEA. The CDR3 length is 12 residues. This CDR3 reads CASSLDPYEQYF. The CDR3 nucleotides read TGTGCCAGCAGCTTAGATCCCTACGAGCAGTACTTC.

The chain carries TRBV6-5 and TRBJ2-5; weak D call: TRBD2 (7 bases). Germline CDR1 reads MNHEY; CDR2 reads SVGAGI. V was pared by 4 bases and J by 5 bases, with 17 bases between. This CDR3 contains 15 residues. The CDR3 nucleotides read TGTGCCAGCAGTTCCGTGGGGGGGGGCCTTGAGACCCAGTACTTC. Translated, it gives CASSSVGGGLETQYF.

V and J are TRBV5-4 and TRBJ2-3, with 10 bases lining up with TRBD1. This CDR3 is 15 amino acids long. Germline CDR1 reads SGHNT; CDR2 reads YYREEE (reference sequence). With V trimmed by 5 bases and J by 6 bases, 9 bases remained unmatched. CDR3 sequence reads: CASRPGTGAPDTQYF. DNA of the CDR3: TGTGCCAGCAGGCCCGGGACAGGGGCCCCCGATACGCAGTATTTT.

The rearrangement links TRBV7-9 to TRBJ2-3, with 10 bases that match TRBD2. Germline V gene lookup returns CDR1 SEHNR and CDR2 FQNEAQ (reference sequence). The J segment lost 4 bases and the V segment lost 3 bases, leaving 7 bases of the junction unmatched. The CDR3 loop spans 16 amino acids. Here the CDR3 reads CASSLGLAGEADTQYF. The DNA of the CDR3 is TGTGCCAGCAGCTTGGGCCTAGCGGGAGAGGCAGATACGCAGTATTTT.

The chain carries TRBV7-2 and TRBJ1-5; no reliable D call. This CDR3 is built from 14 residues. V was pared by 5 bases and J by 2 bases, with 10 bases between. In germline, CDR1 is SGHTA, CDR2 FQGNSA. CDR3 nucleotides: TGTGCCAGCAGCCAGGACTTTGGCAATCAGCCCCAGCATTTT. Protein: CASSQDFGNQPQHF.